A selection of T cell receptor beta chains follows, all from one sample in a study of T-cell reconstitution after alpha-beta-depleted transplantation in children. TCRdb re-called the PCR reads with MiXCR, one entry per CDR3 protein. Here the sample spans about 610,000 distinct CDR3 sequences, roughly 10% being singletons. Sequencing was performed on PBMCs from the stem cell graft donor, taken from the stem cell graft. The receptors originated from a human donor who donated a stem cell graft to a child with acute myeloid leukemia. The CDR3 runs from the conserved cysteine through the conserved F or W. Fields, in order: CDR3 protein, CDR3 DNA, CDR3 length, J gene, clone size, D gene, V gene. D genes are given only for firm matches. Size is omitted from some rows. Given values are once, few, many or a class for expanded clones.

CDR3aa: CASSFSRSSTDTQYF
CDR3nt: TGTGCCAGCAGTTTTTCGCGCAGTAGCACAGATACGCAGTATTTT
len: 15
j_gene: TRBJ2-3
abundance: few
d_gene: -
v_gene: TRBV12-3/TRBV12-4

CDR3aa: CASSRPGGYYEQYF
CDR3nt: TGTGCCAGCTCAAGGCCAGGGGGATACTACGAGCAGTACTTC
len: 14
j_gene: TRBJ2-7
abundance: few
d_gene: TRBD1
v_gene: TRBV7-2

CDR3aa: CASTPQTDTQYF
CDR3nt: TGTGCCAGCACCCCACAGACAGATACGCAGTATTTT
len: 12
j_gene: TRBJ2-3
abundance: many
d_gene: -
v_gene: TRBV7-9

CDR3aa: CASSLVPSGNTGELFF
CDR3nt: TGTGCCAGCAGCTTAGTTCCCTCGGGGAACACCGGGGAGCTGTTTTTT
len: 16
j_gene: TRBJ2-2
abundance: many
d_gene: -
v_gene: TRBV7-2

CDR3aa: CASTPRGYYNEQFF
CDR3nt: TGTGCCAGCACTCCCCGGGGTTACTACAATGAGCAGTTCTTC
len: 14
j_gene: TRBJ2-1
abundance: many
d_gene: -
v_gene: TRBV12-3/TRBV12-4

CDR3aa: CASIGAGATADTQYF
CDR3nt: TGTGCCAGCATAGGGGCAGGGGCGACCGCAGATACGCAGTATTTT
len: 15
j_gene: TRBJ2-3
abundance: -
d_gene: -
v_gene: TRBV6-1

CDR3aa: CASSLGDYRNNEQFF
CDR3nt: TGTGCCAGCAGCTTAGGGGACTACCGTAACAATGAGCAGTTCTTC
len: 15
j_gene: TRBJ2-1
abundance: many
d_gene: TRBD2
v_gene: TRBV7-3

CDR3aa: CASSQVSGRYTDTQYF
CDR3nt: TGTGCCAGCAGCCAAGTAAGTGGGAGGTACACAGATACGCAGTATTTT
len: 16
j_gene: TRBJ2-3
abundance: few
d_gene: -
v_gene: TRBV3-1

CDR3aa: CASSRRTGVWFAKLFF
CDR3nt: TGTGCCAGCAGCAGACGGACAGGGGTGTGGTTTGCGAAACTGTTTTTT
len: 16
j_gene: TRBJ1-4
abundance: -
d_gene: TRBD1
v_gene: TRBV6-1

CDR3aa: CSARIAVQGTQYF
CDR3nt: TGCAGTGCTAGGATTGCGGTGCAGGGTACGCAGTATTTT
len: 13
j_gene: TRBJ2-3
abundance: -
d_gene: -
v_gene: TRBV20-1

CDR3aa: CAISGGQGADEQYF
CDR3nt: TGTGCCATCAGTGGAGGACAGGGGGCGGACGAGCAGTACTTC
len: 14
j_gene: TRBJ2-7
abundance: many
d_gene: TRBD1
v_gene: TRBV10-3

CDR3aa: CASSLEQGTFPYEQYF
CDR3nt: TGTGCCAGCAGTCTTGAACAGGGGACTTTTCCCTACGAGCAGTACTTC
len: 16
j_gene: TRBJ2-7
abundance: few
d_gene: -
v_gene: TRBV28

CDR3aa: CASSYPTRDTDTQYF
CDR3nt: TGTGCCAGCAGTTACCCCACTAGGGACACAGATACGCAGTATTTT
len: 15
j_gene: TRBJ2-3
abundance: many
d_gene: -
v_gene: TRBV6-5

CDR3aa: CAISEASGHTDTQYF
CDR3nt: TGTGCCATCAGTGAAGCTAGCGGACACACAGATACGCAGTATTTT
len: 15
j_gene: TRBJ2-3
abundance: -
d_gene: TRBD2
v_gene: TRBV10-3

CDR3aa: CSALWRGFNYGYTF
CDR3nt: TGCAGTGCTCTCTGGCGGGGGTTTAACTATGGCTACACCTTC
len: 14
j_gene: TRBJ1-2
abundance: few
d_gene: -
v_gene: TRBV20-1

CDR3aa: CASSYGGRDSYNEQFF
CDR3nt: TGTGCCAGCAGTTACGGGGGGAGGGACTCCTACAATGAGCAGTTCTTC
len: 16
j_gene: TRBJ2-1
abundance: few
d_gene: TRBD2
v_gene: TRBV6-5

CDR3aa: CSARPNDRALTGELFF
CDR3nt: TGCAGTGCTAGACCCAACGACAGAGCTCTCACCGGGGAGCTGTTTTTT
len: 16
j_gene: TRBJ2-2
abundance: many
d_gene: -
v_gene: TRBV20-1

CDR3aa: CASSLVGTQGPQHF
CDR3nt: TGTGCCAGCAGCCTTGTGGGGACCCAGGGGCCCCAGCATTTT
len: 14
j_gene: TRBJ1-5
abundance: few
d_gene: -
v_gene: TRBV12-3/TRBV12-4

CDR3aa: CASSPGQGNYGYTF
CDR3nt: TGTGCCAGCAGCCCTGGACAGGGTAACTATGGCTACACCTTC
len: 14
j_gene: TRBJ1-2
abundance: many
d_gene: TRBD1
v_gene: TRBV5-6

CDR3aa: CASSLVAGGFYNEQFF
CDR3nt: TGCGCCAGCAGCTTGGTAGCGGGAGGTTTCTACAATGAGCAGTTCTTC
len: 16
j_gene: TRBJ2-1
abundance: few
d_gene: TRBD2
v_gene: TRBV5-1

CDR3aa: CASSEAQGKNQPQHF
CDR3nt: TGTGCCAGCAGTGAAGCGCAGGGAAAAAATCAGCCCCAGCATTTT
len: 15
j_gene: TRBJ1-5
abundance: -
d_gene: -
v_gene: TRBV2

CDR3aa: CASSLGMTSGRGNEQFF
CDR3nt: TGTGCCAGCAGCTTAGGGATGACTAGCGGGAGGGGGAATGAGCAGTTCTTC
len: 17
j_gene: TRBJ2-1
abundance: many
d_gene: TRBD2
v_gene: TRBV13

CDR3aa: CASSLILAADTQYF
CDR3nt: TGCGCCAGCAGCCTTATACTAGCCGCGGATACGCAGTATTTT
len: 14
j_gene: TRBJ2-3
abundance: -
d_gene: -
v_gene: TRBV4-3

CDR3aa: CATSDLGLTSGRSSHNEQFF
CDR3nt: TGTGCCACCAGTGATTTAGGTTTGACTAGCGGGAGATCATCTCACAATGAGCAGTTCTTC
len: 20
j_gene: TRBJ2-1
abundance: many
d_gene: TRBD2
v_gene: TRBV24-1

CDR3aa: CSARDAISTRGTQYF
CDR3nt: TGCAGTGCTAGAGATGCTATTTCCACAAGAGGGACCCAGTACTTC
len: 15
j_gene: TRBJ2-5
abundance: many
d_gene: -
v_gene: TRBV20-1

CDR3aa: CASSSPGQGNLYEQYF
CDR3nt: TGCGCCAGCAGCTCCCCGGGACAGGGCAATCTCTACGAGCAGTACTTC
len: 16
j_gene: TRBJ2-7
abundance: -
d_gene: TRBD1
v_gene: TRBV5-1

CDR3aa: CASSVVSGNTEAFF
CDR3nt: TGTGCCAGCAGCGTAGTGTCGGGCAACACTGAAGCTTTCTTT
len: 14
j_gene: TRBJ1-1
abundance: few
d_gene: -
v_gene: TRBV9

CDR3aa: CASRRGVRSTYEQYF
CDR3nt: TGTGCCAGCAGGAGGGGGGTGAGGTCTACCTACGAGCAGTACTTC
len: 15
j_gene: TRBJ2-7
abundance: many
d_gene: -
v_gene: TRBV12-3/TRBV12-4

CDR3aa: CASSLGAEYYEQYF
CDR3nt: TGTGCCAGCAGTTTAGGGGCAGAGTACTACGAGCAGTACTTC
len: 14
j_gene: TRBJ2-7
abundance: few
d_gene: -
v_gene: TRBV27

CDR3aa: CGVVSGSNTGELFF
CDR3nt: TGCGGCGTTGTTAGCGGCTCGAACACCGGGGAGCTGTTTTTT
len: 14
j_gene: TRBJ2-2
abundance: -
d_gene: -
v_gene: TRBV29-1

CDR3aa: CASRKEGTGDDYGYTF
CDR3nt: TGTGCCAGCAGAAAAGAGGGGACAGGGGACGACTATGGCTACACCTTC
len: 16
j_gene: TRBJ1-2
abundance: few
d_gene: TRBD1
v_gene: TRBV5-6

CDR3aa: CASSPNPGTSGSRRPYEQYF
CDR3nt: TGTGCCAGCAGTCCGAATCCCGGGACTAGCGGGAGTAGGAGGCCCTACGAGCAGTACTTC
len: 20
j_gene: TRBJ2-7
abundance: -
d_gene: TRBD2
v_gene: TRBV12-3/TRBV12-4

CDR3aa: CASRERGELESTGELFF
CDR3nt: TGTGCCAGCAGAGAGAGGGGTGAATTAGAATCCACCGGGGAGCTGTTTTTT
len: 17
j_gene: TRBJ2-2
abundance: -
d_gene: -
v_gene: TRBV9

CDR3aa: CSARPRGTEAFF
CDR3nt: TGCAGTGCTCGACCCAGGGGGACTGAAGCTTTCTTT
len: 12
j_gene: TRBJ1-1
abundance: -
d_gene: TRBD1
v_gene: TRBV20-1